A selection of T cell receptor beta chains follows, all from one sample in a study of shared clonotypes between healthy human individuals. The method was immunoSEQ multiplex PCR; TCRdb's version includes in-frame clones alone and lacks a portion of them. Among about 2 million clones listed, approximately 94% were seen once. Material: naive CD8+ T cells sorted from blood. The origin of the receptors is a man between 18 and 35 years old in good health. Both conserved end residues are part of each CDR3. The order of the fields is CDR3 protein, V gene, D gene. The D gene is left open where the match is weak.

CDR3: CASSEALPAGAFF
V: TRBV2
D: NA

CDR3: CASSGLERGLTGDTQYF
V: TRBV6-1
D: TRBD2

CDR3: CASSFWTGNNQPQHF
V: TRBV28
D: TRBD1

CDR3: CASRGDSPYEQYF
V: TRBV5-6
D: TRBD1

CDR3: CASSLRGDPYEQYF
V: TRBV5-4
D: NA

CDR3: CASSQVFERELYYEQYF
V: TRBV4-3
D: TRBD2

CDR3: CASSLLAGKQSSYNEQFF
V: TRBV7-6
D: TRBD2

CDR3: CASSPTMGSGETQYF
V: TRBV4-1
D: NA

CDR3: CASSYPLDRSSHQDYNEQFF
V: TRBV6-8
D: NA

CDR3: CASSPTGFYEQYF
V: TRBV6-5
D: NA

CDR3: CASSYRGMNTEAFF
V: TRBV6-5
D: NA

CDR3: CASSDAYEQYF
V: TRBV5-1
D: NA

CDR3: CASYGGQGNYGYTF
V: TRBV7-9
D: TRBD1

CDR3: CASSPTQLARRGSQYF
V: TRBV7-8
D: NA

CDR3: CAISDPGQGAGGNEKLFF
V: TRBV10-3
D: TRBD1

CDR3: CASSPRVMVSYEQYF
V: TRBV6-6
D: NA

CDR3: CASSQDRPGTGVYEQYF
V: TRBV4-3
D: TRBD1

CDR3: CASSLGVGANVLTF
V: TRBV27
D: NA

CDR3: CAWGTMTGTDAWGYTF
V: TRBV30
D: TRBD1

CDR3: CAISDNLALSSYNEQFF
V: TRBV10-3
D: NA

CDR3: CASSYGTGDNYGYTF
V: TRBV5-4
D: TRBD1

CDR3: CASTSPGTVSYEQYF
V: TRBV28
D: NA

CDR3: CASSATTPYEQYF
V: TRBV6-5
D: NA

CDR3: CASSPGLAGITDTQYF
V: TRBV5-1
D: TRBD2

CDR3: CASSESAAPAYEQYF
V: TRBV2
D: NA

CDR3: CAATDRNTGELFF
V: TRBV9
D: NA

CDR3: CASSVAGTGNEKLFF
V: TRBV9
D: NA

CDR3: CASSDPGQGDPGELFF
V: TRBV7-9
D: TRBD1

CDR3: CASSQGASGNTIYF
V: TRBV6-5
D: TRBD1

CDR3: CASSQVMADGYTF
V: TRBV4-1
D: NA

CDR3: CASSPWSGADTQYF
V: TRBV27
D: NA